These 12 T cell receptor beta chains were sequenced from one sample in a study of blood T cell repertoires in COVID-19. This table comes from immunoSEQ multiplex PCR, and its TCRdb copy is limited to in-frame clones, with some not included. The top ten clones hold 7.8% of a sample with about 480,000 clones, roughly nine tenths of them seen once. Sequenced: peripheral blood. These receptors were taken from a woman between 45 and 60 years old with COVID-19, enrolled during active disease.

The V gene is TRBV7-9, the J gene TRBJ2-7; 10 bases agree with TRBD1. Germline V gene data show CDR1 as SEHNR and CDR2 as FQNEAQ (reference sequence). The V segment lost 5 bases and the J segment 1 base; nucleotides outside the gene matches: 8. The CDR3 runs 16 residues. The CDR3 coding sequence is TGTGCCAGCAGCCACCCCCGGGACAGGGGTTCCTACGAGCAGTACTTC. This translates into CASSHPRDRGSYEQYF. Looking up the rest from reference TRBV7-9 and TRBJ2-7 gives the full variable domain: DTGVSQNPRHKITKRGQNVTFRCDPISEHNRLYWYRQTLGQGPEFLTYFQNEAQLEKSRLLSDRFSAERPKGSFSTLEIQRTEQGDSAMYLCASSHPRDRGSYEQYFGPGTRLTVT.

This clone has just a few counts. This chain connects TRBV14 to TRBJ2-3; the match to TRBD2 covers 7 bases. The CDR3 is 18 amino acids. The J segment lost 0 bases and the V segment lost 0 bases, leaving 9 bases of the junction unmatched. Germline V gives CDR1 SGHDN, CDR2 FVKESK. The CDR3 coding sequence is TGTGCCAGCAGCCAAGAATTTGGGCTAGCGGATAGCACAGATACGCAGTATTTT. Protein sequence: CASSQEFGLADSTDTQYF.

This clone was detected only a few times. J is TRBJ2-1 and V is TRBV24-1; 9 bases match TRBD1. Germline V lookup: CDR1 KGHDR, CDR2 SFDVKD. V was clipped by 10 bases and J by 8 bases; unmatched bases: 17. This CDR3 is built from 16 residues. Here the CDR3 reads CATTSFRDRERDEQFF. CDR3 bases: TGTGCCACTACATCATTCCGGGACAGGGAGCGCGATGAGCAGTTCTTC.

This clone was picked up one time. The gene calls are TRBV5-3 and TRBJ2-7, with 7 nucleotides matching TRBD1. TRBV5-3 is noted as an ORF with a role that remains uncertain. The J segment lost 4 bases and the V segment lost 4 bases, leaving 14 bases of the junction unmatched. The CDR3 length is 16 residues. This CDR3 reads CARSTLPRDSCYEQYF. The CDR3 bases are TGTGCCAGAAGCACCTTACCCCGGGACAGCTGTTACGAGCAGTACTTC.

The chain is built from TRBV12-3 or TRBV12-4 and TRBJ2-7; D gene unclear. This CDR3 spans 13 amino acids. Trimming stripped 4 bases from V and 0 bases from J, with 7 bases between. The CDR3 protein is CASSSYYSYEQYF. In DNA, the CDR3 is TGTGCCAGCAGTTCTTACTACTCCTACGAGCAGTACTTC.

This chain joins TRBV4-1 and TRBJ2-2; a weak D match, TRBD2 (6 bases). The V gene's germline CDR1 is MGHRA and CDR2 YSYEKL. The length of the CDR3 is 14 residues. V shed 10 bases and J shed 5 bases, with 17 bases lying between them. The CDR3 region has the DNA TGCGCCACCCGAGGTTATGGGGGGACCGGGGAGCTGTTTTTT. Translating gives CATRGYGGTGELFF.

This chain uses TRBV5-4 with TRBJ2-7, with D perhaps matching TRBD1 (5 bases). V lost 9 bases and J 12 bases, leaving 19 bases between the germline ends. The germline V gene has CDR1 SGHNT and CDR2 YYREEE (reference sequence). The CDR3 sequence is 11 residues long. CDR3 bases: TGTGCCACCCTCCACCAGGGTGAAAGGTACTTC. Translated, it gives CATLHQGERYF.

The chain is built from TRBV6-2 or TRBV6-3 and TRBJ2-5; 10 nucleotides line up with TRBD2. The CDR3 sequence is 18 residues long. The trim removed 0 bases at V and 2 bases at J, leaving 9 bases unmatched. Germline CDR1 and CDR2: MNHEY and SVGEGT. CDR3 DNA: TGTGCCAGCAGTTACTCGGTAGCGGGGGGCGTTTTACAAGAGACCCAGTACTTC. The encoded protein is CASSYSVAGGVLQETQYF.

This chain joins TRBV11-3 and TRBJ2-3; 7 bases are a match to TRBD1. Looked up from germline, CDR1 is SGHNT and CDR2 is YENEEA. This CDR3 comprises 15 residues. V lost 1 base, J lost 2 bases, and 3 bases stayed unmatched. CDR3 loop: CASSLGTGHTDTQYF. DNA for the CDR3: TGTGCCAGCAGCTTAGGGACAGGCCACACAGATACGCAGTATTTT.

This clone was seen more than once but under ten times. J is TRBJ1-1 and V is TRBV21-1; whether TRBD1, the table's D call, matches the DNA was not checked. TRBV21-1 is deemed a pseudogene. The CDR3 runs 18 residues. Here the CDR3 DNA reads TGTGCCAGCAGCCCCAAGGCACAGGGGGTTCCGTGGAACACTGAAGCTTTCTTT. Residues: CASSPKAQGVPWNTEAFF.

V usage is TRBV20-1 and J usage is TRBJ1-3; the D gene is possibly TRBD1 (5 bases). This CDR3 region has 15 residues. In germline, CDR1 is DFQATT, CDR2 SNEGSKA (reference sequence). Trimming stripped 3 bases from V and 4 bases from J, with 16 bases between. This CDR3 reads CSASYWGEEGNTIYF. The CDR3 nucleotides are TGCAGTGCTAGTTATTGGGGGGAGGAGGGAAACACCATATATTTT.

The chain couples TRBV12-5 to TRBJ1-2; D remains unclear. In germline, CDR1 is LGHNT, CDR2 FRNRAP. V was trimmed by 5 bases and J by 5 bases, leaving 12 bases between them. The CDR3 contains 13 residues. The CDR3, as DNA: TGTGCTAGTGGTCCTTCGGGGAATTATGGCTACACCTTC. Amino acids: CASGPSGNYGYTF.